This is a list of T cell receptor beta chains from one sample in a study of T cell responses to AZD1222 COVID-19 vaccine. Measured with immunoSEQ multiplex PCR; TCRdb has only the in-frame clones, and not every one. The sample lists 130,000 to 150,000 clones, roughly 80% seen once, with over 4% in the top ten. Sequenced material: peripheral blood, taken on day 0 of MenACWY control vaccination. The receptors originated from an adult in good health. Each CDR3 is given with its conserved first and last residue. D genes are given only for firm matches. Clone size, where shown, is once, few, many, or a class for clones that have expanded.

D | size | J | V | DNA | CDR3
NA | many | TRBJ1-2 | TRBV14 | TGTGCCAGCAGCCAAGGACTACTCAACTATGGCTACACCTTC | CASSQGLLNYGYTF
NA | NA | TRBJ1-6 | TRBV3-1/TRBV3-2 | TGTGCCAGCAGCCAAGGGGCCAGCTCCTATAATTCACCCCTCCACTTT | CASSQGASSYNSPLHF
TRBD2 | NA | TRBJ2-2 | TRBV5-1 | TGCGCCAGCAGCTTGATCGCGGGGGACCCCACCGGGGAGCTGTTTTTT | CASSLIAGDPTGELFF
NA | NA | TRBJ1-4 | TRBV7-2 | TGTGCCAGCAGCTTATTATGGGGCGAAAAACTGTTTTTT | CASSLLWGEKLFF
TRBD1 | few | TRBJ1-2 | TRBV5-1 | TGCGCCAGCAGCCTTCTACTAGCCGGAACAGGGGTTGGTGATGGCTACACCTTC | CASSLLLAGTGVGDGYTF
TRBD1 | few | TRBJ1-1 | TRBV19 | TGTGCCAGTAGTCCCCGGGACAGGGGTCTCGGGGAGAGCACTGAAGCTTTCTTT | CASSPRDRGLGESTEAFF
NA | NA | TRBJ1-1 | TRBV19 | TGTGCCAGTACCGTGGGAGGGCGAGCTTTCTTT | CASTVGGRAFF
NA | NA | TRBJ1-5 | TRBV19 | TGTGCCAGTAGCGTTTTGGATCAACCCCAGCATTTT | CASSVLDQPQHF
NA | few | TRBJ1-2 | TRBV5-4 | TGTGCCAGCAGCCCTCGGGAGGGGCCCTATGGCTACACCTTC | CASSPREGPYGYTF
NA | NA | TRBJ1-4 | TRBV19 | TGTGCCAGTAGTATTCGGGCAACTAATGAAAAACTGTTTTTT | CASSIRATNEKLFF
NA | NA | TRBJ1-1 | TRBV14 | TGTGCCAGCAGCCCCCAGGTGGGGACTGAAGCTTTCTTT | CASSPQVGTEAFF
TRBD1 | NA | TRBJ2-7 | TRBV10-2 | TGCGCCAGCAGTTTAAGTCGGGGGACAGGGGTCACCTACGAGCAGTACTTC | CASSLSRGTGVTYEQYF
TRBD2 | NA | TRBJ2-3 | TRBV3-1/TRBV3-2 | TGTGCCAGCAGCCAAGTTGCTAGCGGGGGGACGCAGTATTTT | CASSQVASGGTQYF
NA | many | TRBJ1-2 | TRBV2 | TGTGCCAGCAGTGGGTGGGCAGATTATGGCTACACCTTC | CASSGWADYGYTF
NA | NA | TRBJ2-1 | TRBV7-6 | TGTGCCAGCAGCTTCCCGAGGGGGGGGGCTAACAATGAGCAGTTCTTC | CASSFPRGGANNEQFF
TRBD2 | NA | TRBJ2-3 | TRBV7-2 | TGTGCCAGCAGCCTCCGACTAGCGGGCGCAGATACGCAGTATTTT | CASSLRLAGADTQYF
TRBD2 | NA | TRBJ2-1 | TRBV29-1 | TGCAGCGTTGCCCCAGCGGGGGCACCGAATGAGCAGTTCTTC | CSVAPAGAPNEQFF
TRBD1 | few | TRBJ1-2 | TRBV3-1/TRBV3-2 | TGTGCCAGCAGCCGAGGACAGGGAAACCTCCGGGGTGGCTACACCTTC | CASSRGQGNLRGGYTF
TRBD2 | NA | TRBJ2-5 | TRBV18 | TGTGCCAGCTCACCAGGCCTAGCGGGGGGGCCCCGACTTGGAGAGACCCAGTACTTC | CASSPGLAGGPRLGETQYF
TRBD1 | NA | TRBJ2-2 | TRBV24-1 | TGTGCCACCAGTGACTTGGGGACAGGGGCAACCGGGGAGCTGTTTTTT | CATSDLGTGATGELFF
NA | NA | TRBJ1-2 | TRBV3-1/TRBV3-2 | TGTGCCAGCAGCCAGGGGGCGAATGGCTACACCTTC | CASSQGANGYTF
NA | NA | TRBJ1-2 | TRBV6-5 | TGTGCCAGCAGTTACAGGGGCGAGAACTATGGCTACACCTTC | CASSYRGENYGYTF
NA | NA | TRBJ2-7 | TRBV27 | TGTGCCAGCAGTTTATCCGACCAGAACGAGCAGTACTTC | CASSLSDQNEQYF
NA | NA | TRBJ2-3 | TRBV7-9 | TGTGCCAGCAGCGTTACAATTGGCACAGATACGCAGTATTTT | CASSVTIGTDTQYF
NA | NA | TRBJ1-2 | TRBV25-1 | TGTGCCAGCAGTAGGGGTAACAGCTATGGCTACACCTTC | CASSRGNSYGYTF
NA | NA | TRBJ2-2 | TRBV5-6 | TGTGCCAGCAGCTTGGCGGGGGAGCTGTTTTTT | CASSLAGELFF
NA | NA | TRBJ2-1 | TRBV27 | TGTGCCAGCAGTTTAGAGAGGGTCAAGCTTAGGGAGCAGTTCTTC | CASSLERVKLREQFF
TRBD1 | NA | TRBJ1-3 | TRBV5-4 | TGTGCCAGCAGCTTGGGGACAGGCTCCGGAAACACCATATATTTT | CASSLGTGSGNTIYF
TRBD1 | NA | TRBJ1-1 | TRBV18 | TGTGCCAGCTCCCCCGGACAGGACACTGAAGCTTTCTTT | CASSPGQDTEAFF
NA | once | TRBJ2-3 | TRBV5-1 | TGCGCCAGCAGCTGGGGGGGCAGGACAGATACGCAGTATTTT | CASSWGGRTDTQYF
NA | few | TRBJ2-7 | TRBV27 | TGTGCCAGCAGCCCCATGGGGCTGTACGAGCAGTACTTC | CASSPMGLYEQYF
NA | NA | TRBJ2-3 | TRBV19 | TGTGCCAGTAGTATAATTGGGCAGGCTAAATCAGATACGCAGTATTTT | CASSIIGQAKSDTQYF
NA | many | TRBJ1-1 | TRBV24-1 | TGTGCCACCAGTGATTCCCCGAACACTGAAGCTTTCTTT | CATSDSPNTEAFF
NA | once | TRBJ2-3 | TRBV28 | TGTGCCACTGGGAGGGATACGCAGTATTTT | CATGRDTQYF
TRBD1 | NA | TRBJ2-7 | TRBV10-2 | TGCGCCAGCAGACCGGGACAGGGAATCTACGAGCAGTACTTC | CASRPGQGIYEQYF
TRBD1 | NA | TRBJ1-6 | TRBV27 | TGTGCCAGCAGGGATTACCGACAGGGGAAGAATTCACCCCTCCACTTT | CASRDYRQGKNSPLHF
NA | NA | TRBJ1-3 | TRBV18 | TGTGCCAGCTCACCAGATGGAAACACCATATATTTT | CASSPDGNTIYF
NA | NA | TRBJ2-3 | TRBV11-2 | TGTGCCAGCAGCTTAGCGGGGGTAACCACAGATACGCAGTATTTT | CASSLAGVTTDTQYF
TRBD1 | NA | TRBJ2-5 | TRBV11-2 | TGTGCCAGCAGCTTAGATCCGGACAGGGTCCAAGAGACCCAGTACTTC | CASSLDPDRVQETQYF
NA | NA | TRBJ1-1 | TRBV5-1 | TGCGCCAGCAGCTTGGTTGTGGGGGACACTGAAGCTTTCTTT | CASSLVVGDTEAFF
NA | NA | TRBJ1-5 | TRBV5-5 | TGTGCCAGCAGCTTGGGTTGGAGCGGCAATCAGCCCCAGCATTTT | CASSLGWSGNQPQHF